This T cell receptor (beta chain) was sequenced during a study of blood T cell repertoires in COVID-19. About the research overall: Researchers got acute and convalescent COVID-19 samples from the United States, Italy and Spain. In each case, the material was cDNA or gDNA derived from T cells, B-cell-depleted T cells, or PBMCs.

Sequencing used immunoSEQ multiplex PCR; TCRdb keeps in-frame clones, though not all of them. This table has about 97,000 clones, around 73% appearing once. The CDR3 is 15 residues long. The germline V gene has CDR1 KGHDR and CDR2 SFDVKD. V dropped 10 bases and J dropped 0; count of bases not matched to a gene: 10. The sequenced sample was peripheral blood. The V gene is TRBV24-1, the J gene TRBJ1-1; 7 bases align to TRBD1. This TCR was sampled from a man aged 60 to 69 with active or convalescent COVID-19. The CDR3 nucleotides read TGTGCCACGCATTACAGGGGCGCCATGAACACTGAAGCTTTCTTT. This encodes CATHYRGAMNTEAFF.